This T cell receptor (beta chain) came from a study of blood T cell repertoires in COVID-19. Germline CDR1 and CDR2: LGHNT and FRNRAP. The length of the CDR3 is 17 residues. After removal of 2 bases from V and 2 bases from J, the junction contained 6 bases not matched to a gene. Assay: immunoSEQ multiplex PCR; the TCRdb copy retains only in-frame clones and omits some. The sample consists of roughly 49,000 clones, 90% to 95% of them appearing once. Sequencing was performed on peripheral blood. The clonotype originates from a man aged 55 to 70 with COVID-19, enrolled during active disease. J is TRBJ2-7 and V is TRBV12-5; 13 positions match TRBD2. CDR3 sequence: CASGLILGTSGAYEQYF. In nucleotides, the CDR3 is TGTGCTAGTGGTTTGATTCTCGGGACTAGCGGGGCCTACGAGCAGTACTTC.